This TCR beta chain was documented in a study of cytomegalovirus exposure and HLA in healthy donors (dated by TCRdb to 2016 to 2017). Notes on the research overall: An earlier analysis of roughly 610 of the donors reported about 300 Gb of sequence data and 117 million unique TCR beta sequences obtained from approximately 180 million T cells. An early release covering around 630 HLA-typed donors comprised approximately 290 gigabases of sequencing data and some 79 million unique TCR sequences. The genetic ancestry cluster associated with self-reported Caucasian donors included approximately 85% of the 300 to 450 genotyped donors. The study aimed to test whether cataloging public T cell receptors could reveal signatures of past pathogen exposure. The study profiled the T cell repertoires of 500 to 800 subjects by immunosequencing and related them to cytomegalovirus serostatus. Along with the roughly 670-subject first cohort, a separate validation cohort of 120 different subjects was used. To predict cytomegalovirus infection status, the study combined high-throughput TCR immunosequencing, statistical association of individual TCRs with disease status, and machine learning. A later analysis re-analyzed previously published TCR beta repertoires from hundreds of donors and added high-resolution HLA genotyping to study TCR occurrence patterns. The later analysis used no new phenotypic data to find candidate immune exposures, relying instead on TCR beta sequences and their occurrence across donors. An earlier analysis of around 540 of the donors applied high-throughput TCR beta sequencing to assess whether each TCR beta V gene segment acted as functional or pseudogenic. Donor age, sex, ethnicity and CMV serostatus were compiled alongside the repertoire data. A later genetic analysis used genome-wide SNP genotypes for about 65% of the 666 donors, treating that subset as a discovery cohort. Every discovery cohort repertoire had been produced on one sequencing platform. HLA typing included class I and class II loci at four-digit resolution. Typing coverage differed by locus: A, B, C, DRB1 and DQB1 were typed in about 629-630 donors, DQA1 in about 560, DPA1 in some 610, and DPB1 in 400 to 480. Five DR-DQ haplotypes were handled as single units for association and clustering because linkage in the cohort was strong. Across approximately 400 genotyped donors of the cohort, an average of about 240,000 unique TCR beta nucleotide sequences per donor were sequenced, and roughly 17% of those sequences were non-productive. On the study overall, not on this receptor specifically: Linkage disequilibrium might explain the correlated functional status among segregating V segments, but an unknown experimental factor could not be excluded. According to a later genetic analysis, donors in an Asian-associated ancestry cluster had fewer N-insertions in productive TCRs than the approximately 650-donor mean. In this cohort, only TCR beta chains were sequenced, and detectable features were limited by the absence of alpha or paired-chain data. Cytomegalovirus status was reported to be diagnosed by the classifier with high specificity and sensitivity in both the original and validation cohorts. A few of the identified cytomegalovirus-associated TCR beta chains were confirmed in vitro to be specific for cytomegalovirus antigens. Approximately 18 rarely observed V segments, including chromosome 9 orphons, were excluded from the earlier analysis of just under 600 of the donors because counts were too low. A further reported finding was that TCR beta sequences accurately predicted the HLA-A and HLA-B alleles for most subjects in the first cohort. The presence/absence analyses assumed that sequencing depth was roughly uniform across donors, and that assumption may not be true. Because HLA typing was missing for some donors at each locus, association tests included only the typed subset. A later analysis found that HLA-associated TCR beta chains were more clonally expanded and had lower generation probabilities than equally common non-associated chains. In a later analysis, most CMV-associated TCR beta chains were found to appear HLA-restricted, with HLA associations seemingly driven largely by CMV exposure. Immune exposure information for the cohort was limited to CMV serostatus. In an earlier analysis of some 500 of the donors, most TCR beta V segments appeared in productive rearrangements about 87% or about 30% of the time, broadly matching IMGT annotations. A later genetic analysis associated a missense DCLRE1C variant with V-gene and J-gene trimming of TCR beta chains, and an independent cohort replicated the association. A later analysis reported that several top co-occurrence clusters appeared linked to parvovirus B19, influenza, CMV and Epstein-Barr virus. While some public TCRs were present in many individuals, most TCR sequences turned up only very rarely across donors. The 87-base-pair reads could not distinguish some IMGT-functional V segments, including TRBV6-2 and TRBV6-3, so those segments were excluded. It was suggested by the authors that the approach could potentially be generalized to other disease states and immunological phenotypes. A later analysis associated around 16,000 TCR beta sequences with specific HLA alleles at a false discovery rate of 0.05. The study listed 164 TCR beta chains as associated with cytomegalovirus. A group of highly shared sequence variants was considered likely to be a technical artifact of the sequencing pipeline. In a later analysis, TCR association rates were found to vary across HLA loci, with the most associated TCRs seen for DRB1 alleles and the fewest for HLA-C alleles. When HLA alleles, especially DR and DQ, strongly co-occurred, TCR associations were difficult to assign to individual alleles.

The library was made by the immunoSEQ multiplex PCR assay. The multiplex PCR relied on a mix of 60 forward primers for TCR Vbeta segments and 13 reverse primers for TCR Jbeta segments. Amplification of the CDR3 region of rearranged TCR beta genes was performed with a multiplex PCR assay on genomic DNA. Amplified TCR beta libraries were sequenced as 87-base-pair reads on the Illumina HiSeq System. The study's own analysis went as follows. In a later analysis, tens of millions of unique TCR beta chains were counted across the roughly 700 repertoires, and around 10 million of these chains were shared by at least two donors. A nearest-neighbor algorithm error-corrected the raw reads and collapsed the reads into unique sequences, merging closely related sequences to remove PCR and sequencing errors. CDR3 sequences were aligned to IMGT reference sequences to assign V, D and J gene segments. For a sequence to be retained, at least a six-nucleotide match to both a V gene segment and a J gene segment was required. Rearrangements were classified as productive when the CDR3 lacked stop codons and remained in frame with V and J, and all other rearrangements were classified as non-productive. CDR3 was defined according to IMGT convention as the region running from the second conserved V-encoded cysteine to the conserved J-encoded phenylalanine. The earlier analysis of about 570 of the donors excluded any sequence lacking an unambiguous match to a single V gene segment. An earlier analysis of several hundred of the donors called V segments functional above 56.7% productive rearrangements and segregating when the between-donor standard deviation exceeded 5%. To diagnose cytomegalovirus status from the catalog of TCR beta chain sequences, a statistical classification framework was built. In a later analysis, V and J genes were assigned by comparing TCR nucleotide sequences against IMGT/GENE-DB human TR gene sequences. The TCRdist pipeline was used in a later analysis to assign CDR3 sequences and most-parsimonious VDJ recombination scenarios. A later analysis defined each TCR beta chain by its CDR3 amino acid sequence plus V-gene family, and excluded reads lacking a unique V-gene family. A later analysis removed 500 to 600 highly shared, low-generation-probability nucleotide sequences to deal with suspected cross-contamination and a sequencing artifact. For each public chain, a later analysis derived a clonal expansion index from normalized ranks of inferred template counts within each repertoire. In a later analysis, generation probabilities were computed with a VDJ recombination model fitted to out-of-frame rearrangements, and the resulting probabilities were checked against IGoR. Hypergeometric tests were used in a later analysis to score TCR-TCR, TCR-HLA and TCR-CMV co-occurrence, with a repertoire-size bias correction applied to the TCR pairs. A later analysis estimated false discovery rates by permuting HLA or CMV assignments 20 times. In a later analysis, co-occurring TCRs were grouped using DBSCAN, with TCRdist sequence similarity added in when clustering inside HLA-allele-positive subsets. Repertoires with fewer than 30,000 or more than 120,000 public chains, plus five repertoires with anomalous nucleotide sharing, were excluded from co-occurrence clustering. Entries here come from immuneACCESS through TCRdb and include only in-frame sequences with V and J called. Some clones fail to appear in such tables; in the studies checked, an unresolved V gene covers under half of the shortfall, and the cause of the remainder is unknown. The DNA gave D and trimming, while V, J and clone size come from that table. In this sample the table shows about 160,000 clones, around 78% of which occur a single time. 1.5% to 2% of the sample is taken by the ten largest.

In total, around 600 healthy bone marrow donors made up the cohort. Cohort members were all nominally healthy when sampled, although unrecorded immune exposures were likely present. The donor tested CMV seronegative and was one of the 352 seronegative cohort members. Every donor gave a peripheral blood sample, and the peripheral blood mononuclear cells from that sample were used for TCR beta sequencing. The Qiagen DNeasy Blood Extraction Kit was used to extract genomic DNA from the blood cell samples. Regarding this clone: What this receptor recognizes is not known. Per-base qualities were not stored, and no clone one base away is much larger.

The CDR3 covers 15 residues, taking in both the cysteine and the phenylalanine. Only the CDR3 DNA is retained, 45 bases long and in frame from the first base. Clipping removes 4 bases from V and 0 bases from J, with 5 as the unmatched junction base count. The germline V gene provides CDR1 MGHDK and CDR2 SYGVNS. The chain is encoded by TRBV25-1 joined to TRBJ1-1; 7 nucleotides in the junction match TRBD1. The sequence was obtained from a woman under 30 in good health and CMV-seronegative. The sample consisted of PBMCs. The CDR3 protein is CASSGTGSMNTEAFF. The DNA sequence is as follows: TGTGCCAGCAGTGGGACAGGTTCCATGAACACTGAAGCTTTCTTT.